The 20 T cell receptor beta chains given below trace back to one sample, sequenced in a study of glioma-infiltrating T cells after dendritic cell vaccination. The time point was: after dendritic cell vaccination, including at tumor progression/relapse. Profiling relied on immunoSEQ multiplex PCR, and the TCRdb table lists in-frame clones only, not all of them. The sample holds 85,000 to 100,000 clones, around 80% seen once. The material sequenced was blood, taken after dendritic cell vaccination. These receptors were obtained from a human donor with glioblastoma.

The chain recombines TRBV13 with TRBJ1-1, with 7 bases identical to TRBD1. The trim removed 5 bases at V and 11 bases at J, leaving 11 bases unmatched. This CDR3 is 13 amino acids long. Looked up from germline, CDR1 is PRHDT and CDR2 is FYEKMQ (reference sequence). CDR3 amino acids: CASSQGGARDAFF. CDR3 nucleotides: TGTGCCAGCAGCCAGGGGGGAGCTCGGGATGCTTTCTTT. The full variable domain, completed using reference TRBV13 and TRBJ1-1, is AAGVIQSPRHLIKEKRETATLKCYPIPRHDTVYWYQQGPGQDPQFLISFYEKMQSDKGSIPDRFSAQQFSDYHSELNMSSLELGDSALYFCASSQGGARDAFFGQGTRLTVV.

The V gene is TRBV19, the J gene TRBJ2-7, with D tentatively TRBD2 (6 bases). Germline CDR1 LNHDA, CDR2 SQIVND (reference sequence). V was trimmed by 5 bases and J by 3 bases, leaving 14 bases between them. The CDR3 is 14 residues long. CDR3 coding DNA: TGTGCCAGTAGTTTCAGGCGGGGTGACTACGAGCAGTACTTC. Protein sequence: CASSFRRGDYEQYF.

CDR3 protein: CASSFLSEQYF. CDR3 in DNA: TGTGCCAGCAGCTTTTTGAGCGAGCAGTACTTC. The J gene is TRBJ2-7, the V gene TRBV5-6; D remains unclear. CDR1 and CDR2 from the germline V gene are SGHDT and YYEEEE. V shed 2 bases and J shed 6 bases, with 6 bases lying between them. This CDR3 is built from 11 residues.

Only one count was recorded for this clone. The gene calls are TRBV7-2 and TRBJ1-5; TRBD1 is a possible D gene (6 bases). Per the germline V gene, CDR1 is SGHTA and CDR2 is FQGNSA. Trimming cost V 3 bases and J 6 bases, with 12 bases left between them. The CDR3 contains 14 residues. The CDR3 coding sequence is TGTGCCAGCAGCTTTTATGGGGGCCCTCAGCCCCAGCATTTT. Protein sequence: CASSFYGGPQPQHF.

The rearrangement uses TRBV5-4 and TRBJ2-7; D is possibly TRBD1 (5 bases). CDR3 length: 15 residues. The germline V gene encodes CDR1 SGHNT and CDR2 YYREEE (reference sequence). With 1 base removed from V and 3 bases from J, the gap between germline ends came to 14 bases. The CDR3 region has the DNA TGTGCCAGCAGCTTGACAGGACATGGGAACTACGAGCAGTACTTC. As protein: CASSLTGHGNYEQYF.

This chain joins TRBV19 and TRBJ2-2, with 10 bases identical to TRBD1. Trimming removed 7 bases from V and 0 bases from J; junction bases left unmatched: 8. CDR1 LNHDA and CDR2 SQIVND come from the germline V gene (reference sequence). There are 17 residues in the CDR3. The CDR3 loop reads CASKVDRGSANTGELFF. DNA for the CDR3: TGTGCCAGTAAAGTGGACAGGGGGTCCGCGAACACCGGGGAGCTGTTTTTT.

The chain has TRBV6-5 and TRBJ1-2; D gene ambiguous. Trimming removed 5 bases from V and 6 bases from J, with 13 bases in between. CDR3 length: 13 amino acids. Germline assignment: CDR1 MNHEY and CDR2 SVGAGI. Written as DNA, the CDR3 is TGTGCCAGCAGTGCCGGGATAACTAATGGCTACACCTTC. Its translation is CASSAGITNGYTF.

This clone was seen a handful of times. CDR3 protein: CASSQDRGLAGAEAKNIQYF. In DNA form, the CDR3 reads TGCGCCAGCAGCCAAGATAGGGGACTAGCGGGAGCGGAAGCCAAAAACATTCAGTACTTC. The chain links TRBV4-1 to TRBJ2-4; 14 nucleotides line up with TRBD2. This CDR3 spans 20 amino acids. Germline CDR1 reads MGHRA; CDR2 reads YSYEKL. V dropped 0 bases and J dropped 0; count of bases not matched to a gene: 7.

The chain combines TRBV19 with TRBJ2-1; TRBD2 matches 15 bases. J lost 8 bases, V lost 6 bases, and 8 bases had no gene match. The V gene's germline CDR1 is LNHDA and CDR2 SQIVND (reference sequence). CDR3 size: 16 residues. The CDR3 DNA sequence: TGTGCCAGTAGCATTCCGGGACTAGCGGGAGGTGATGAGCAGTTCTTC. Protein: CASSIPGLAGGDEQFF.

This clone occurred a few times. This rearrangement joins TRBV2 to TRBJ2-3; D perhaps matches TRBD1 (5 bases). This CDR3 is 12 amino acids long. Germline loops: CDR1 SNHLY, CDR2 FYNNEI. V lost 6 bases to trimming and J lost 8 bases, with 12 bases between them. The CDR3 is CASRALGRTQYF. For the CDR3, the DNA is TGTGCCAGCAGAGCTCTGGGGCGTACGCAGTATTTT.

The rearrangement links TRBV10-3 to TRBJ2-5, with TRBD2 matching 7 bases. The junction had 5 bases not matched to a gene; V was cut back by 5 bases and J by 5 bases. Germline lookup yields CDR1 ENHRY and CDR2 SYGVKD. The CDR3 extends over 13 amino acids. The CDR3 DNA reads TGTGCCATCAGTCAGCGGGGCGGGGAGACCCAGTACTTC. This gives the protein CAISQRGGETQYF.

This clone was found once. This chain uses TRBV6-5 with TRBJ2-7; D may be TRBD2 (6 bases). This CDR3 is 14 amino acids long. V lost 4 bases and J lost 6, with 16 bases in between. Germline lookup yields CDR1 MNHEY and CDR2 SVGAGI. The CDR3 coding sequence is TGTGCCAGCAGTTGGTCGGGTGCCGGGGGCGAGCAGTACTTC. It yields the protein CASSWSGAGGEQYF.

V is TRBV18 and J is TRBJ2-1; TRBD1 agrees at 8 bases. Germline-derived CDR1 and CDR2 are KGHSH and LQKENI. The CDR3 spans 15 residues. V lost 0 bases to trimming and J lost 10 bases; unmatched junction nucleotides: 8. The CDR3 region has the DNA TGTGCCAGCTCACCACCGGGACAGGCTAAAATCGAGCAGTTCTTC. Translation gives CASSPPGQAKIEQFF.

V and J are TRBV5-6 and TRBJ1-4; 9 bases line up with TRBD1. Per the germline V gene, CDR1 is SGHDT and CDR2 is YYEEEE. The trim removed 3 bases at V and 8 bases at J, leaving 8 bases unmatched. This CDR3 has 15 residues. This CDR3 is CASSSRDRVMEKLFF. CDR3 DNA: TGTGCCAGCAGCTCCCGGGACAGGGTAATGGAAAAACTGTTTTTT.

V gene TRBV5-1 combines with J gene TRBJ2-3; 7 bases line up with TRBD1. Germline lookup yields CDR1 SGHRS and CDR2 YFSETQ. V dropped 3 bases and J dropped 1; count of bases not matched to a gene: 5. The CDR3 length is 15 residues. The CDR3 nucleotides read TGCGCCAGCAGCTCCTACAGGGGTGGCACAGATACGCAGTATTTT. Protein product: CASSSYRGGTDTQYF. Complete variable domain (other parts from reference TRBV5-1 and TRBJ2-3): KAGVTQTPRYLIKTRGQQVTLSCSPISGHRSVSWYQQTPGQGLQFLFEYFSETQRNKGNFPGRFSGRQFSNSRSEMNVSTLELGDSALYLCASSSYRGGTDTQYFGPGTRLTVL.

The table lists this clone with a count of one. CDR3 loop: CASSSFLNTGELFF. The CDR3 DNA sequence: TGCGCCAGCAGCTCCTTCCTGAACACCGGGGAGCTGTTTTTT. The J gene is TRBJ2-2, the V gene TRBV5-1; D uncertain. The CDR3 length is 14 residues. CDR1 and CDR2 (germline): SGHRS, YFSETQ. V was pared by 3 bases and J by 1 base, with 7 bases between.

The chain employs TRBV5-1 and TRBJ1-1, with TRBD1 as a possible D gene (5 bases). Germline CDR1 reads SGHRS; CDR2 reads YFSETQ. V was pared by 1 base and J by 5 bases, with 12 bases between. CDR3 length equals 14 residues. The CDR3 reads CASSLQGRVTEAFF. The CDR3 DNA reads as TGCGCCAGCAGCTTGCAGGGTAGGGTGACTGAAGCTTTCTTT.

This chain connects TRBV27 to TRBJ2-3; TRBD1 agrees at 8 bases. The CDR3 loop spans 14 amino acids. CDR1 and CDR2 from the germline V gene are MNHEY and SMNVEV (reference sequence). V lost 8 bases to trimming and J lost 2 bases; unmatched junction nucleotides: 6. The CDR3 protein is CASGRTGITDTQYF. CDR3 DNA sequence: TGTGCCAGCGGAAGGACAGGGATCACAGATACGCAGTATTTT.

The chain recombines TRBV30 with TRBJ2-3; perhaps TRBD1 as D (5 bases). Germline V gene data show CDR1 as GTSNPN and CDR2 as SVGIG (reference sequence). With 4 bases removed from V and 0 bases from J, the gap between germline ends came to 11 bases. This CDR3 has 14 residues. CDR3 sequence: CAWNQGFSTDTQYF. CDR3 DNA sequence: TGTGCCTGGAACCAGGGTTTTAGCACAGATACGCAGTATTTT.

The CDR3 protein is CASSRSTGDKQYF. For the CDR3, the DNA is TGTGCCAGTAGTAGGTCGACAGGGGATAAGCAGTACTTC. The chain is built from TRBV19 and TRBJ2-7; 8 nucleotides line up with TRBD1. CDR1 is LNHDA, CDR2 SQIVND, per germline (reference sequence). The CDR3 sequence is 13 residues long. The V segment lost 4 bases and the J segment 8 bases; nucleotides outside the gene matches: 7.